This T cell receptor (beta chain) was recovered during a study of blood T cell repertoires in COVID-19. Some clones are missing from TCRdb's copy, which holds only in-frame ones; the method was immunoSEQ multiplex PCR. The sample includes about 130,000 clones, 80% of them seen just once. The source of this sequence is a man between 65 and 80 years old with acute or convalescent COVID-19. What was sequenced was peripheral blood.

The CDR3 is CASSATEGQGPYEQYF. The CDR3 nucleotides are TGTGCCAGCAGCGCTACGGAGGGACAGGGACCCTACGAGCAGTACTTC. The chain joins TRBV9 to TRBJ2-7; 9 bases agree with TRBD1. The CDR3 is 16 amino acids. After removal of 3 bases from V and 2 bases from J, the junction contained 9 bases not matched to a gene. CDR1 is SGDLS and CDR2 is YYNGEE in the germline V gene.